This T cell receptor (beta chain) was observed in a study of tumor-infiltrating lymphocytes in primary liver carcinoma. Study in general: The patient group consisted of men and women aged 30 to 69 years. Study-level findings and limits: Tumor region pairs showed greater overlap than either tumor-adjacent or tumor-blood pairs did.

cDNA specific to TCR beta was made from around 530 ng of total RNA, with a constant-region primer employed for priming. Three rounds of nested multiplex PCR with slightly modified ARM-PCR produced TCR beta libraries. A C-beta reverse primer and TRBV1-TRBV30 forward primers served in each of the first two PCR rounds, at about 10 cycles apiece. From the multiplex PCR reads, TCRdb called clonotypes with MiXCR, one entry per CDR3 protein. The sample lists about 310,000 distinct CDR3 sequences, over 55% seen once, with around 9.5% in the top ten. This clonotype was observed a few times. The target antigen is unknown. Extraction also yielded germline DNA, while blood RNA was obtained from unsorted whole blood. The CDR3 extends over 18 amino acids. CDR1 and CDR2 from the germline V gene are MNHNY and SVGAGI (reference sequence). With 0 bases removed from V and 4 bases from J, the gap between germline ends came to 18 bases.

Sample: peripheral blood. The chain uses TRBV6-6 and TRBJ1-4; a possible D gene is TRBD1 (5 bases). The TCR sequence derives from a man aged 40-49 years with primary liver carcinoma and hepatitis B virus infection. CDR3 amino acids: CASSYSNMGEVRNEKLFF. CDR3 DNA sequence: TGTGCCAGCAGTTACTCGAATATGGGGGAGGTGCGTAATGAAAAACTGTTTTTT.